This T cell receptor (beta chain) was found in a study of T cell responses to AZD1222 COVID-19 vaccine (dated by TCRdb to 2020 to 2022). For context, the study as a whole: AZD1222 recipients given second doses at about 4 weeks or at about 12 weeks were pooled, since spike-specific TCR depth and breadth were not found to differ between the two schedules. Trial participants were enrolled by age into subgroups of 18-55, 56-69 and 70-plus years, and approximately 150, 30 and 60 TCR-sequenced participants, respectively, were included in these subgroups. TCR sequencing covered more than 230 trial participants: about 210 given two doses of AZD1222 and 26 given two doses of MenACWY control vaccine. Overall study outcomes, separate from this receptor: Nearly half of unique spike-specific TCRs reportedly recognized epitopes outside regions mutated in the B.1.351 and B.1.1.7 variants. Spike-specific TCR breadth and depth rose significantly after two AZD1222 doses compared with day 0 and with MenACWY recipients. Conclusions about previously exposed vaccinees are limited, since just five to seven AZD1222 recipients were seropositive for SARS-CoV-2 at baseline. Participants were mostly white British and included more females than males, and it was suggested by the authors that clonal diversity may have been underestimated. Vaccine-associated CD4 TCRs spanned the whole spike protein, with dominant responses in regions 160-218 and 743-854. The 56-69-year group was small, and its depth increase did not reach significance, likely because of low power. Because no day 14 peak-response samples were available, repertoires were characterized only after the peak T cell response.

The CDR3 regions of human TCRbeta chains were subjected to immunosequencing. The authors' analysis ran thus. TCRs in the repertoires were matched against a reference library of SARS-CoV-2-specific TCRs that had been generated with the MIRA antigen-specificity platform. Breadth meant the fraction of unique TCRs that were SARS-CoV-2-associated, whereas depth meant the fraction of total T cells that were SARS-CoV-2-associated. Using the MIRA data, every spike-specific TCR was mapped to the spike region that the TCR reacted to and assigned to either a CD4 or a CD8 class. Log10-transformed breadth and depth values were compared by one-way ANOVA with Sidak's multiple comparisons tests. This is the immuneACCESS table as TCRdb keeps it, with only in-frame sequences that have V and J called. A part of the clones is gone; compared with another copy, unresolved V genes explain less than half, and the rest is unexplained. D and trimming come from the DNA, and the V and J calls and clone size come from that table. Present in this sample are approximately 140,000 clones, roughly 89% of which were seen just once. The ten largest clones take up 4% to 6% of the sample.

The trim is 4 bases for V and 5 bases for J, with a gap of 14 bases between the germline ends. Its CDR3 holds 15 amino acids, cysteine through phenylalanine. Left in the record is the CDR3 DNA by itself, 45 bases read in frame from the first base. According to the germline V gene, CDR1 reads SNHLY and CDR2 reads FYNNEI. The intended sense of this specimen's time point label: baseline before first vaccination. Vaccinee samples were obtained from the UK trials COV001 and COV002, which included a single-blind randomized controlled phase 2/3 trial of AZD1222 (ChAdOx1 nCoV-19) in healthy adults. Trial participant PBMC samples were collected at day 0 and day 28 after the second dose for TCRbeta chain sequencing. A note on this clone: Its cognate antigen has yet to be identified. Per-base qualities were not stored, and no clone one base away is much larger.

The sequence came from an adult in good health. This sequence uses TRBV2 and TRBJ2-2; the D gene is perhaps TRBD1, from 5 matching bases. Sequencing was performed on peripheral blood, taken on day 0 of AZD1222 vaccination. The CDR3 loop reads CASSVRQGATGELFF. The bases read TGTGCCAGCAGTGTTCGGCAGGGTGCTACCGGGGAGCTGTTTTTT.